These 8 T cell receptor beta chains were sequenced from one sample in a study of type 1 regulatory T cells (dated by TCRdb to the early 2020s). Here is what the overall study found, with its caveats: Compared with non-Tr1 cells, Tr1 cells had a TCR repertoire that was more restricted, a finding the study read as clonal expansion induced by alloantigen.

Sequencing instrument: Illumina MiSeq. Using fastp at Q25 and MiXCR, TCRdb reprocessed the public reads and kept productive beta chains. Here each entry gathers all rows of one CDR3 protein and keeps the most common genes and DNA. A total of approximately 77,000 distinct CDR3 sequences appear in this sample, under 25% of them only once. The ten largest account for 8.3% of the sample. These receptors are not linked to any known antigen. Sequencing was carried out using cultured type 1 regulatory T (Tr1) cells, either the whole culture or a sorted fraction (not recorded which). The cell subset or site label, as the study defines it: type 1 regulatory T cells sorted from the T-allo10 product. Receptor source: a human donor in good health.

The sample holds many counts of this clonotype. The V and J genes are TRBV7-8 and TRBJ1-5; D is unclear. The CDR3 spans 13 residues. Germline V gene data show CDR1 as SGHVS and CDR2 as FQNEAQ. V lost 4 bases and J lost 6, with 10 bases in between. The CDR3 DNA sequence: TGTGCCAGCAGCTCAGTGACCGCTCAGCCCCAGCATTTT. Amino acids: CASSSVTAQPQHF.

This clonotype was picked up many times. The rearrangement uses TRBV20-1 and TRBJ1-5; D is possibly TRBD1 (5 bases). The length of the CDR3 is 12 residues. CDR1 DFQATT and CDR2 SNEGSKA come from the germline V gene (reference sequence). The CDR3 DNA follows: TGCAGCCGAGGGGACGGAGGGCAGCCCCAGCATTTT. It is translated as CSRGDGGQPQHF.

This clonotype was observed a few times. This chain connects TRBV12-3 or TRBV12-4 to TRBJ2-1; 8 bases match TRBD2. The J segment lost 4 bases and the V segment lost 6 bases, leaving 8 bases of the junction unmatched. This CDR3 region has 15 residues. The CDR3 sequence: CASSAVLAGYNEQFF. Written as DNA, the CDR3 is TGTGCCAGCAGCGCGGTGCTAGCGGGTTACAATGAGCAGTTCTTC.

V gene TRBV19 combines with J gene TRBJ2-1, with D perhaps assigned TRBD1 or TRBD2 (5 bases each). This CDR3 contains 13 residues. Trimming took 3 bases from V and 5 from J, leaving 8 bases between them. CDR1 LNHDA and CDR2 SQIVND come from the germline V gene (reference sequence). The CDR3 loop is CASSIGANNEQFF. In DNA, the CDR3 is TGTGCCAGTAGTATCGGGGCGAACAATGAGCAGTTCTTC.

The CDR3: CASSPSGLLHEQFF. For the CDR3, the DNA is TGTGCCAGCTCACCAAGCGGACTACTCCATGAGCAGTTCTTC. J is TRBJ2-1 and V is TRBV18, with a tentative D call TRBD2 (6 bases). The CDR3 runs to 14 residues. The V gene's germline CDR1 is KGHSH and CDR2 LQKENI. The germline V and J ends were trimmed by 2 bases and 8 bases, with 13 bases remaining between them.

This chain connects TRBV7-6 to TRBJ2-2, with 7 bases aligning to TRBD1. Trimming removed 5 bases from V and 5 bases from J; junction bases left unmatched: 5. There are 14 residues in the CDR3. The germline V gene encodes CDR1 SGHVS and CDR2 FNYEAQ. This chain's CDR3 is CASSPLRGTGELFF. For the CDR3, the DNA is TGTGCCAGCAGCCCACTCAGGGGGACCGGGGAGCTGTTTTTT. Combining the CDR3 with reference TRBV7-6 and TRBJ2-2 gives the whole variable domain GAGVSQSPRYKVTKRGQDVALRCDPISGHVSLYWYRQALGQGPEFLTYFNYEAQQDKSGLPNDRFSAERPEGSISTLTIQRTEQRDSAMYRCASSPLRGTGELFFGEGSRLTVL.

The gene calls are TRBV7-2 and TRBJ2-5, with 7 nucleotides matching TRBD2. V trimming: 8 bases; J trimming: 4 bases; junction bases outside the gene matches: 16. The CDR3 covers 16 residues. Per the germline V gene, CDR1 is SGHTA and CDR2 is FQGNSA. CDR3 protein: CASAGKRGGPGETQYF. The CDR3 region has the DNA TGTGCCAGCGCAGGCAAGAGGGGAGGGCCGGGAGAGACCCAGTACTTC.

Comments on this clonotype: A much more abundant neighbour one base away suggests this may be a read error. V usage is TRBV29-1 and J usage is TRBJ2-2, with 9 bases identical to TRBD2. Germline values: CDR1 SQVTM, CDR2 ANQGSEA. CDR3 length: 14 amino acids. The CDR3 DNA reads TGCAGCGTTGAGACTAGCGGAGGCACCAGGGAGCTGTTTTTT. Residues: CSVETSGGTRELFF.